This TCR beta chain derives from a study of post-analysis software for immune sequencing data. Study in general: Disease courses included relapsing-remitting, secondary progressive and progressive-relapsing multiple sclerosis. Study results and limitations: Samples sharing a preparation batch grouped tightly together when assessed by F measure. With TRBV5-6, TRBV5-1 and TRBV20-1 included, a handful of TRBV segments were more frequent in patients than in controls.

The CDR3 has 13 residues. V gave up 7 bases and J gave up 0 bases, with 9 bases separating them. This clonotype was observed many times. The antigen is undetermined. Included in the TCR beta cDNA libraries were unique molecular identifiers. T cells numbering about 0.85 to 10 million gave rise to about 490,000 cDNA molecules. One entry per CDR3 protein results from TCRdb running MiXCR on the PCR reads. The sample carries roughly 800,000 distinct CDR3 sequences, roughly half recorded once. The chain carries TRBV12-3 or TRBV12-4 and TRBJ2-5; unclear D gene. Sequencing was done on a sample of blood. The source is a girl aged 10 to 17 with multiple sclerosis. CDR3 bases: TGTGCCAGCATCCCTGGTCACCAAGAGACCCAGTACTTC. It is translated as CASIPGHQETQYF.